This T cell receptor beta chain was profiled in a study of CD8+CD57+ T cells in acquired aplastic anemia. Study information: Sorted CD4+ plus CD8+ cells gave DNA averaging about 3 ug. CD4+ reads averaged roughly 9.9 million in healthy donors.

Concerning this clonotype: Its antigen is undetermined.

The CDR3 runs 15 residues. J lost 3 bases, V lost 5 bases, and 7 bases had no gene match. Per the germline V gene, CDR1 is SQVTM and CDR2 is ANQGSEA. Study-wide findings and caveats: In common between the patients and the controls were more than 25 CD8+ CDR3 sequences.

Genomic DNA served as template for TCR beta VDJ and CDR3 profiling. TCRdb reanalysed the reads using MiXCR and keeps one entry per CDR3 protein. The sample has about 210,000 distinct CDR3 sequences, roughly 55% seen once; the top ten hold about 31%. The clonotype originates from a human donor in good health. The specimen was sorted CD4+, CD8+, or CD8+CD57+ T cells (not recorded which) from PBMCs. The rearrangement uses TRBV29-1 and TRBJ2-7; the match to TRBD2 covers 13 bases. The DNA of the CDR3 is TGCAGCGTTCTTGGACTAGCGGGGGATATCTACGAGCAGTACTTC. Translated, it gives CSVLGLAGDIYEQYF.